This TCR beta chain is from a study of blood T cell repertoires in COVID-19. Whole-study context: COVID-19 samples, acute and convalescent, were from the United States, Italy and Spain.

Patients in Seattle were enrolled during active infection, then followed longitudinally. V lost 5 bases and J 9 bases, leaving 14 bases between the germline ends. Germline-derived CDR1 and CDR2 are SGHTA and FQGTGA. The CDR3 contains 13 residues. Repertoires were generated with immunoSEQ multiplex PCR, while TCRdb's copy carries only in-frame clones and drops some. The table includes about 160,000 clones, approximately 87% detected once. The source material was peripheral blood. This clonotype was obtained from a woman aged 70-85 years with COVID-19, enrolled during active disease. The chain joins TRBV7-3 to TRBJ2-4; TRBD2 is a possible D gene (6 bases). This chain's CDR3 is CASSTDGGGIQYF. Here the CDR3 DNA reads TGTGCCAGCAGCACAGACGGGGGTGGCATTCAGTACTTC.